In its sample, the clone carrying this TCR beta chain was seen many times. Its antigen is still unknown. These data belong to a study of early T cells in non-severe SARS-CoV-2 infection. The overall study: Bulk RNA from unsorted whole blood was sequenced; chains were unpaired. Findings of the study overall: VDJdb-based matching was biased toward anti-spike CD8 responses and missed private and CD4 specificities.

Separate cDNA molecules each had unique molecular identifiers attached to them. TCRdb processed the 5' RACE reads anew with MiXCR; each CDR3 protein has one entry. The table records about 82,000 distinct CDR3 sequences, about 13% of them present only once. The material sequenced was whole blood. This sequence originates from an adult who was a healthcare worker with PCR-confirmed SARS-CoV-2 infection or an uninfected control (not recorded which).

The DNA of the CDR3 is TGTGCCAGCAGTTTGGACACCCTGAACACTGAAGCTTTCTTT. Protein sequence: CASSLDTLNTEAFF. This chain uses TRBV28 with TRBJ1-1, with D perhaps matching TRBD1 (5 bases). Germline V gives CDR1 MDHEN, CDR2 SYDVKM. V lost 3 bases, J lost 0 bases, and 8 bases lay in between. The CDR3 contains 14 residues.